Here is one T cell receptor beta chain with its context. PCR primers comprised 60 Vbeta and 13 Jbeta primers. Repertoires were generated with immunoSEQ multiplex PCR, while TCRdb's copy carries only in-frame clones and drops some. In the table there are over 100,000 clones, approximately 80% of which are singletons. This sample is drawn from a study of cytomegalovirus exposure and HLA in healthy donors. The sequence derives from a female donor in good health and CMV-seronegative. The sample comprised PBMCs.

CDR3 residues: CATSPEVGYGYTF. The CDR3 DNA reads TGTGCCACCAGCCCCGAGGTTGGGTATGGCTACACCTTC. The chain is built from TRBV15 and TRBJ1-2; D unresolved. This CDR3 region has 13 residues. V was cut by 5 bases and J by 5 bases, with 12 bases left in between. Germline CDR1 LNHNV, CDR2 YYDKDF (reference sequence).